One and the same sample provided the 20 T cell receptor beta chains below, sequenced in a study of T cells in Graves' hyperthyroidism and ophthalmopathy. Template material for amplifying TCR beta CDR3 regions consisted of RNA transcripts. The HTBI primer set served for first-round RT-PCR of the TCR CDR3. TCRdb reanalysed the multiplex PCR reads using MiXCR and keeps one entry per CDR3 protein. Altogether 450,000 to 700,000 distinct CDR3 sequences are present, 40% to 55% being singletons, with the ten largest covering around 20%. The sample comprised peripheral blood or thyroid tissue (not recorded which). All receptors derive from an adult woman with Graves' disease, either hyperthyroidism or ophthalmopathy (not recorded which).

This chain uses TRBV20-1 with TRBJ2-7; 8 bases line up with TRBD2. The CDR3 is 14 residues long. With 6 bases clipped from V and 0 bases from J, the junction kept 7 bases outside the gene matches. Looked up from germline, CDR1 is DFQATT and CDR2 is SNEGSKA (reference sequence). The CDR3 sequence is CSATPAGASYEQYF. In DNA form, the CDR3 reads TGCAGTGCGACCCCAGCGGGAGCCTCCTACGAGCAGTACTTC.

The chain employs TRBV5-1 and TRBJ1-5; 11 bases fit TRBD1. Germline V lookup: CDR1 SGHRS, CDR2 YFSETQ. The CDR3 runs to 15 residues. The V gene end was trimmed by 7 bases and the J gene end by 5 bases; junction bases not matched to a gene: 8. The CDR3 coding sequence is TGCGCCAGCGGCTCGGGACAGGGGGATCATCAGCCCCAGCATTTT. Its protein is CASGSGQGDHQPQHF. Complete variable domain (other parts from reference TRBV5-1 and TRBJ1-5): KAGVTQTPRYLIKTRGQQVTLSCSPISGHRSVSWYQQTPGQGLQFLFEYFSETQRNKGNFPGRFSGRQFSNSRSEMNVSTLELGDSALYLCASGSGQGDHQPQHFGDGTRLSIL.

The V call is TRBV13, the J call TRBJ1-4, with D perhaps matching TRBD1 (5 bases). Germline CDR1 is PRHDT and CDR2 is FYEKMQ (reference sequence). V was trimmed by 7 bases and J by 7 bases, leaving 16 bases between them. This CDR3 is built from 14 residues. The chain's CDR3 is CASTLTRGGEKLFF. The CDR3 DNA reads TGTGCCAGCACCTTGACCCGGGGCGGTGAAAAACTGTTTTTT.

The chain carries TRBV13 and TRBJ2-5; 14 nucleotides agree with TRBD2. The CDR3 has 17 residues. V lost 5 bases and J lost 5; bases outside the gene matches: 10. Germline loops: CDR1 PRHDT, CDR2 FYEKMQ (reference sequence). CDR3 bases: TGTGCCAGCAGCCGCGGGACTAGCGGGAGAGTAAGGGAGACCCAGTACTTC. The encoded protein is CASSRGTSGRVRETQYF.

This rearrangement joins TRBV10-3 to TRBJ1-6; D is unresolved. CDR1 is ENHRY, CDR2 SYGVKD, per germline. The V and J ends lost 4 bases and 7 bases respectively, with 11 bases between them. CDR3 size: 14 residues. CDR3 protein: CAISAEGLNSPLHF. CDR3 sequence (DNA): TGTGCCATCAGTGCCGAGGGCCTGAATTCACCCCTCCACTTT.

In its sample, this clonotype was seen a few times. This chain links TRBV10-3 with TRBJ2-6, with D unclear. The CDR3 length is 13 residues. The germline V gene encodes CDR1 ENHRY and CDR2 SYGVKD. With 3 bases removed from V and 0 bases from J, the gap between germline ends came to 0 bases. The DNA of the CDR3 is TGTGCCATCAGTGACTCTGGGGCCAACGTCCTGACTTTC. Its protein product is CAISDSGANVLTF.

In this sample, this clonotype turned up a few times. V gene TRBV10-3 combines with J gene TRBJ1-1; D is unclear. From germline, CDR1 is ENHRY and CDR2 SYGVKD. V dropped 2 bases and J dropped 0 bases, with 4 bases sitting between them. The CDR3 extends over 13 amino acids. The CDR3 spells CAISEALNTEAFF. As DNA, the CDR3 is TGTGCCATCAGTGAGGCTTTGAACACTGAAGCTTTCTTT.

The genes are TRBV28 and TRBJ2-7; D is perhaps TRBD1 or TRBD2 (7 bases each). This CDR3 contains 16 residues. Trimming cost V 5 bases and J 4 bases, with 21 bases left between them. Germline CDR1 MDHEN, CDR2 SYDVKM. The CDR3 region is CASSIKEQGRGYEQYF. CDR3 sequence (DNA): TGTGCCAGCAGTATAAAGGAACAGGGGAGGGGTTACGAGCAGTACTTC.

This chain joins TRBV19 and TRBJ2-5, with TRBD2 identical over 8 bases. Looked up from germline, CDR1 is LNHDA and CDR2 is SQIVND (reference sequence). This CDR3 region has 15 residues. Trimming cost V 5 bases and J 2 bases; bases outside gene matches: 7. The CDR3 protein is CASSAPSGSQETQYF. DNA of the CDR3: TGTGCCAGTAGTGCCCCTAGCGGGTCTCAAGAGACCCAGTACTTC.

At least ten counts were recorded for this clonotype. This chain links TRBV11-2 with TRBJ1-6; no clear D gene. The CDR3 has 15 residues. The V gene lost 1 base and the J gene lost 7 bases, with 11 bases spanning the gap. Germline CDR1 SGHAT, CDR2 FQNNGV. The CDR3 loop is CASSLAGRRNSPLHF. The CDR3 nucleotides read TGTGCCAGCAGCTTAGCCGGGCGTCGAAATTCACCCCTCCACTTT.

With regard to this clonotype: The CDR3 does not end in the conserved phenylalanine or tryptophan, so this is likely a read error. The DNA is left out, because the CDR3 cannot be placed on it with certainty; the CDR3 is given as TCRdb lists it. The chain is built from TRBV7-2 and TRBJ2-7; TRBD2 is taken as the D call from the table, unchecked against the DNA. Per germline, CDR1 SGHTA and CDR2 FQGNSA. The CDR3 extends over 13 residues, inclusive of both ends. The CDR3 spells CASSLTTSGAQWL.

The V call is TRBV10-3, the J call TRBJ2-1; 8 positions agree with TRBD2. Germline CDR1 ENHRY, CDR2 SYGVKD. V lost 6 bases and J lost 9; bases outside the gene matches: 10. CDR3 size: 14 residues. The CDR3 region has the DNA TGTGCCATCAGCGCTCCGGGACTAGAGTGTGAGCAGTTCTTC. As protein: CAISAPGLECEQFF.

This clonotype came up many times. V and J are TRBV5-1 and TRBJ2-5, with D tentatively TRBD1 (5 bases). Germline CDR1 is SGHRS and CDR2 is YFSETQ. The CDR3 totals 15 residues. Trimming shortened V by 4 bases and J by 1 base, and 14 bases separated the two germline ends. The CDR3 protein is CASSPNDRLQETQYF. The CDR3 DNA sequence: TGCGCCAGCAGCCCCAACGACAGACTCCAAGAGACCCAGTACTTC.

This clonotype was counted a single time. The chain uses TRBV15 and TRBJ1-5; maybe TRBD1 (5 bases). Germline CDR1 reads LNHNV; CDR2 reads YYDKDF (reference sequence). V shed 5 bases and J shed 2 bases, with 10 bases lying between them. The CDR3 runs to 14 residues. The CDR3 DNA sequence: TGTGCCACCAGCTTGGGCAGGGGCAATCAGCCCCAGCATTTT. This encodes CATSLGRGNQPQHF.

This clonotype was recorded many times. The chain carries TRBV19 and TRBJ1-2; 7 nucleotides match TRBD1. The CDR3 extends over 14 amino acids. Germline loops: CDR1 LNHDA, CDR2 SQIVND (reference sequence). J was trimmed by 3 bases and V by 7 bases; bases with no gene match: 8. CDR3 nucleotide sequence: TGTGCCAGTACCGATTTTGGACAGGACTATGGCTACACCTTC. It translates to CASTDFGQDYGYTF.

The chain combines TRBV10-3 with TRBJ1-1; maybe TRBD1 (5 bases). CDR1 is ENHRY, CDR2 SYGVKD, per germline. V lost 4 bases and J lost 3, with 18 bases in between. The CDR3 is 16 residues long. The CDR3 DNA sequence: TGTGCCATCAGTGCTAGAGGCACCAGGGATGACACTGAAGCTTTCTTT. Protein sequence: CAISARGTRDDTEAFF.

This clonotype has a count of ten or more. The chain uses TRBV19 and TRBJ1-5; a possible D gene is TRBD1 (6 bases). The CDR3 has 16 amino acids. CDR1 is LNHDA, CDR2 SQIVND, per germline (reference sequence). Trimming shortened V by 6 bases and J by 6 bases, and 21 bases separated the two germline ends. CDR3 DNA: TGTGCCAGTAGCAGTTGGCGCAGGGGAAATAGTCAGCCCCAGCATTTT. Translating gives CASSSWRRGNSQPQHF.

This chain links TRBV24-1 with TRBJ1-2; possible D gene TRBD1, 5 bases. Germline lookup yields CDR1 KGHDR and CDR2 SFDVKD. CDR3 length equals 15 residues. V was cut by 3 bases and J by 2 bases, with 12 bases left in between. The CDR3 bases are TGTGCCACCAGTGATCCCGGGACGGCAAACTATGGCTACACCTTC. Its translation is CATSDPGTANYGYTF.

The rearrangement links TRBV27 to TRBJ1-4, with D maybe TRBD1 (5 bases). Trimming cost V 2 bases and J 8 bases, with 21 bases left between them. The CDR3 is 17 residues long. The germline gives CDR1 MNHEY, CDR2 SMNVEV (reference sequence). The CDR3 protein is CASSLTPNRRPPEKLFF. In nucleotides, the CDR3 is TGTGCCAGCAGTTTAACCCCAAACAGGCGGCCACCAGAAAAACTGTTTTTT.

This clonotype was seen repeatedly, ten times or more. Written as DNA, the CDR3 is TGCAGTGCTAGGAGACTAGCGGCCTACGAGCAGTACTTC. This gives the protein CSARRLAAYEQYF. The chain links TRBV20-1 to TRBJ2-7; 9 bases fit TRBD2. Germline CDR1 and CDR2: DFQATT and SNEGSKA (reference sequence). V lost 3 bases to trimming and J lost 2 bases; unmatched junction nucleotides: 2. This CDR3 has 13 residues.